Each of the 32 T cell receptor beta chains below was sequenced from the same sample in a study of control samples from healthy donors and cancer patients (dated by TCRdb to about 2020). Library creation used the immunoSEQ multiplex PCR assay. Held by TCRdb, this immuneACCESS table contains in-frame sequences only and omits some clones. Under half of the omission traces to an unresolved V gene where checked; the cause of the rest is unknown. The table for this sample lists some 70,000 clones; about four fifths of them were counted only once. The leading ten clones occupy approximately 2.9% of the sample. Sequencing was performed on PBMCs. The receptors were sampled from a woman aged 50 to 60 with lung cancer.

This rearrangement joins TRBV12-5 to TRBJ2-6; D is possibly TRBD2 (7 bases). Germline V CDR1 and CDR2: LGHNT, FRNRAP. The CDR3 is 17 amino acids. V lost 3 bases and J lost 2, with 14 bases in between. The CDR3 loop is CASGLASGGAGANVLTF. CDR3 DNA sequence: TGTGCTAGTGGTTTAGCCTCGGGGGGCGCTGGGGCCAACGTCCTGACTTTC.

The DNA of the CDR3 is TGTGCCAGCAGCGGGACATTATCTGGAAACACCATATATTTT. The encoded protein is CASSGTLSGNTIYF. This rearrangement joins TRBV6-5 to TRBJ1-3; tentatively, D is TRBD1 (6 bases). This CDR3 comprises 14 residues. CDR1 and CDR2 (germline): MNHEY, SVGAGI. Deletions cut 6 bases from V and 1 base from J, with 10 bases between.

This clone was observed once. This chain uses TRBV2 with TRBJ2-2; no clear D. V lost 1 base and J 5 bases, leaving 8 bases between the germline ends. Per the germline V gene, CDR1 is SNHLY and CDR2 is FYNNEI. This CDR3 comprises 14 residues. In DNA form, the CDR3 reads TGTGCCAGCAGTGAAGACTTGGGGACCGGGGAGCTGTTTTTT. Protein product: CASSEDLGTGELFF.

The CDR3 spells CASSPGGGAKNIQYF. In DNA, the CDR3 is TGTGCCAGCAGCCCAGGGGGGGGAGCCAAAAACATTCAGTACTTC. The chain has TRBV9 and TRBJ2-4; D possibly matches TRBD1 or TRBD2 (7 bases each). With 4 bases removed from V and 0 bases from J, the gap between germline ends came to 11 bases. CDR3 length: 15 residues. The V gene's germline CDR1 is SGDLS and CDR2 YYNGEE.

The chain uses TRBV12-5 and TRBJ2-7; D could derive from TRBD1 or TRBD2 (5 bases each). The CDR3 runs 17 residues. Germline V gene lookup returns CDR1 LGHNT and CDR2 FRNRAP. The V end lost 5 bases, the J end lost 2 bases, and 22 bases lay between the germline ends. This chain's CDR3 is CASGPHAGQGVPYEQYF. In DNA, the CDR3 is TGTGCTAGTGGTCCCCATGCAGGTCAGGGAGTCCCCTACGAGCAGTACTTC.

The gene calls are TRBV5-6 and TRBJ2-6; unclear D gene. Between the trimmed V and J ends, which lost 2 bases and 2 bases, there was a span of 8 bases. The CDR3 totals 15 residues. The germline V gene has CDR1 SGHDT and CDR2 YYEEEE. CDR3 bases: TGTGCCAGCAGCTTCGACCTTCCTGGGGCCAACGTCCTGACTTTC. Translated, it gives CASSFDLPGANVLTF.

J is TRBJ1-1 and V is TRBV29-1, with D possibly being TRBD1 (5 bases). The germline V gene encodes CDR1 SQVTM and CDR2 ANQGSEA. The V and J ends lost 7 bases and 2 bases respectively, with 11 bases between them. The CDR3 spans 12 residues. The CDR3: CSGWGINTEAFF. The CDR3 nucleotides are TGCAGCGGGTGGGGGATTAACACTGAAGCTTTCTTT.

This clone came up a few times. The rearrangement links TRBV18 to TRBJ2-1; 13 positions match TRBD2. Per germline, CDR1 KGHSH and CDR2 LQKENI. The CDR3 is 16 residues long. The V segment lost 6 bases and the J segment 7 bases; nucleotides outside the gene matches: 9. This chain's CDR3 is CASSAPTSGGDNEQFF. In DNA form, the CDR3 reads TGTGCCAGCTCGGCCCCCACTAGCGGGGGGGATAATGAGCAGTTCTTC.

This sequence joins TRBV28 and TRBJ2-3; D is tentatively TRBD1 or TRBD2 (6 bases each). The CDR3 consists of 16 residues. The germline V gene encodes CDR1 MDHEN and CDR2 SYDVKM. V lost 6 bases and J 0 bases, leaving 16 bases between the germline ends. DNA of the CDR3: TGTGCCAGCAGGACCTGGGGGGCCGGGAGCACAGATACGCAGTATTTT. Amino acid sequence: CASRTWGAGSTDTQYF.

The genes are TRBV27 and TRBJ1-2, with 8 bases identical to TRBD1. CDR3 length equals 14 residues. The trim removed 8 bases at V and 4 bases at J, leaving 9 bases unmatched. Germline V CDR1 and CDR2: MNHEY, SMNVEV (reference sequence). The CDR3 DNA reads TGTGCCAGCCGACAGGGGTCCGTTTTCTATGGCTACACCTTC. Translating gives CASRQGSVFYGYTF.

V usage is TRBV5-1 and J usage is TRBJ2-3; perhaps TRBD2 as D (6 bases). Germline CDR1 is SGHRS and CDR2 is YFSETQ. The CDR3 totals 15 residues. With 4 bases removed from V and 2 bases from J, the gap between germline ends came to 14 bases. For the CDR3, the DNA is TGCGCCAGCAGCGGCCTGGGGAGGACCACAGATACGCAGTATTTT. Translation: CASSGLGRTTDTQYF.

This clone was counted a few times. V gene TRBV5-5 combines with J gene TRBJ2-2, with 9 bases identical to TRBD2. V lost 4 bases and J lost 4; bases outside the gene matches: 8. The germline V gene has CDR1 SGHKS and CDR2 YYEKEE (reference sequence). The CDR3 sequence is 16 residues long. The CDR3 DNA reads as TGTGCCAGCAGCATGACTAGCGGAGGGACCACCGGGGAGCTGTTTTTT. Its protein product is CASSMTSGGTTGELFF.

The genes are TRBV6-5 and TRBJ2-1; tentatively, D is TRBD2 (6 bases). Germline V gene data show CDR1 as MNHEY and CDR2 as SVGAGI. This CDR3 spans 14 amino acids. Trimming removed 10 bases from V and 3 bases from J, with 16 bases in between. Here the CDR3 DNA reads TGTGCCACCTGTACGGGGGTCAACTACAATGAGCAGTTCTTC. This sequence encodes CATCTGVNYNEQFF.

V is TRBV19 and J is TRBJ1-2; D is uncertain. With 5 bases removed from V and 2 bases from J, the gap between germline ends came to 15 bases. CDR1 LNHDA and CDR2 SQIVND come from the germline V gene (reference sequence). The CDR3 loop spans 15 amino acids. CDR3 amino acids: CASSPGRAQNYGYTF. In DNA form, the CDR3 reads TGTGCCAGTAGTCCTGGTAGAGCCCAGAACTATGGCTACACCTTC.

Only a few counts were recorded for this clone. This chain uses TRBV29-1 with TRBJ2-4; D unresolved. Trimming left V 6 bases short and J 6 bases short, with 12 bases between. The CDR3 is made up of 12 amino acids. Germline CDR1 reads SQVTM; CDR2 reads ANQGSEA. CDR3 in amino acids: CSVRVDTNIQYF. CDR3 nucleotide sequence: TGCAGCGTCCGAGTAGACACAAACATTCAGTACTTC.

The chain combines TRBV5-1 with TRBJ1-1; D is uncertain. Germline CDR1 is SGHRS and CDR2 is YFSETQ. CDR3 length: 16 residues. V lost 0 bases to trimming and J lost 0 bases, with 12 bases between them. The CDR3 is CASSLGLRAMNTEAFF. As DNA, the CDR3 is TGCGCCAGCAGCTTGGGGCTTAGGGCCATGAACACTGAAGCTTTCTTT.

The genes are TRBV3-1 (or the pseudogene TRBV3-2) and TRBJ1-3; D is undetermined. V was pared by 4 bases and J by 0 bases, with 10 bases between. CDR3 size: 15 residues. In germline, CDR1 is LGHDT, CDR2 YNNKEL (reference sequence). The CDR3 bases are TGTGCCAGCAGCCTCCTGGGGAGCTCTGGAAACACCATATATTTT. This translates into CASSLLGSSGNTIYF.

This chain joins TRBV4-1 and TRBJ1-2; no clear D. V lost 0 bases and J 4 bases, leaving 6 bases between the germline ends. The CDR3 contains 13 residues. Germline values: CDR1 MGHRA, CDR2 YSYEKL. The CDR3 spells CASSQDQPYGYTF. The CDR3 nucleotides are TGCGCCAGCAGCCAAGACCAGCCCTATGGCTACACCTTC.

This sequence joins TRBV6-1 and TRBJ1-5, with D hard to call. The CDR3 spans 15 residues. Germline V gene data show CDR1 as MNHNS and CDR2 as SASEGT. Deletions cut 3 bases from V and 7 bases from J, with 16 bases between. As DNA, the CDR3 is TGTGCCAGCAGTGAGGGTCCCTTTCGGAGGCAGCCCCAGCATTTT. This encodes CASSEGPFRRQPQHF.

The V call is TRBV28, the J call TRBJ1-2, with a weak D call TRBD1 (5 bases). Germline loops: CDR1 MDHEN, CDR2 SYDVKM. The CDR3 loop spans 14 amino acids. Trimming removed 8 bases at V and 0 bases at J, with 13 bases between. In nucleotides, the CDR3 is TGTGCCAGCGGAGGGGCGCATCCTAACTATGGCTACACCTTC. Encoded protein: CASGGAHPNYGYTF.

The rearrangement links TRBV6-5 to TRBJ1-2; D may be TRBD1 (5 bases). Germline V lookup: CDR1 MNHEY, CDR2 SVGAGI. V was shortened by 7 bases and J by 4 bases, with 16 bases between the two germline ends. The CDR3 consists of 14 residues. The DNA for the CDR3 is TGTGCCAGCACTTTGACAGTCCCAGGCTATGGCTACACCTTC. As protein: CASTLTVPGYGYTF.

The chain recombines TRBV15 with TRBJ1-1, with TRBD1 matching over 7 bases. Germline CDR1 and CDR2: LNHNV and YYDKDF (reference sequence). J was trimmed by 4 bases and V by 7 bases; bases with no gene match: 9. The CDR3 runs to 14 residues. For the CDR3, the DNA is TGTGCCACCAAGCCCGGGACAGAACGCACTGAAGCTTTCTTT. Translation gives CATKPGTERTEAFF.

The chain joins TRBV18 to TRBJ1-1; D might be TRBD1 (6 bases). Trimming took off 8 bases at V and 3 bases at J, with 22 bases between the two ends. Looked up from germline, CDR1 is KGHSH and CDR2 is LQKENI. There are 16 residues in the CDR3. CDR3 DNA: TGTGCCAGCCGGCCTGGCACAGGGTTAGGGGACACTGAAGCTTTCTTT. This translates into CASRPGTGLGDTEAFF.

V and J are TRBV3-1 (or the pseudogene TRBV3-2) and TRBJ2-7; 8 bases align to TRBD1. The V gene end was trimmed by 1 base and the J gene end by 4 bases; junction bases not matched to a gene: 6. This CDR3 region has 15 residues. Germline V gene sequence: CDR1 LGHDT, CDR2 YNNKEL (reference sequence). The CDR3 loop is CASSQVTGGVYEQYF. CDR3 nucleotides: TGTGCCAGCAGCCAAGTTACAGGGGGTGTTTACGAGCAGTACTTC.

This rearrangement joins TRBV5-4 to TRBJ2-7; no reliable D call. The germline V and J ends were trimmed by 2 bases and 2 bases, with 11 bases remaining between them. Germline loops: CDR1 SGHNT, CDR2 YYREEE (reference sequence). The CDR3 totals 14 residues. DNA of the CDR3: TGTGCCAGCAGCTTTACAGAGAACCCCTACGAGCAGTACTTC. This encodes CASSFTENPYEQYF.

This chain connects TRBV5-6 to TRBJ1-5, with D possibly being TRBD1 (5 bases). Per germline, CDR1 SGHDT and CDR2 YYEEEE. The V and J ends lost 2 bases and 4 bases respectively, with 10 bases between them. The CDR3 is made up of 14 amino acids. CDR3 nucleotide sequence: TGTGCCAGCAGCTTTCCAGGGTTAAATCAGCCCCAGCATTTT. It specifies CASSFPGLNQPQHF.

This clone was recorded once. The J gene is TRBJ1-2, the V gene TRBV27; 8 bases fit TRBD1. J gave up 3 bases and V 8 bases, and 8 bases lay outside the gene matches. The CDR3 runs 14 residues. The germline V gene has CDR1 MNHEY and CDR2 SMNVEV (reference sequence). The CDR3: CASAGTGGYYGYTF. CDR3 DNA sequence: TGTGCCAGCGCCGGGACAGGAGGGTACTATGGCTACACCTTC.

This chain uses TRBV14 with TRBJ1-3; a weak D match, TRBD1 (6 bases). CDR3 size: 16 residues. Looked up from germline, CDR1 is SGHDN and CDR2 is FVKESK. The V gene lost 2 bases and the J gene lost 2 bases, with 13 bases spanning the gap. CDR3 bases: TGTGCCAGCAGCCAAACACCGGGGGCAGCTGGAAACACCATATATTTT. Translating gives CASSQTPGAAGNTIYF.

The J gene is TRBJ1-6, the V gene TRBV12-3 or TRBV12-4; TRBD1 is a possible D gene (5 bases). This CDR3 comprises 13 residues. With 6 bases removed from V and 8 bases from J, the gap between germline ends came to 11 bases. The CDR3 reads CASRGANDSPLHF. The CDR3 region has the DNA TGTGCCAGCAGAGGGGCGAATGATTCACCCCTCCACTTT.

This rearrangement joins TRBV7-2 to TRBJ2-1, with TRBD1 as a possible D gene (6 bases). The CDR3 is 15 amino acids. V lost 0 bases, J lost 2 bases, and 8 bases lay in between. Germline V gene lookup returns CDR1 SGHTA and CDR2 FQGNSA. CDR3 DNA: TGTGCCAGCAGCTTAGCGGGGGCCGCCTACAATGAGCAGTTCTTC. Translation gives CASSLAGAAYNEQFF.

The chain uses TRBV19 and TRBJ1-5; tentatively, D is TRBD1 (6 bases). The V and J ends lost 2 bases and 2 bases respectively, with 7 bases between them. The CDR3 is 14 amino acids. Germline V lookup: CDR1 LNHDA, CDR2 SQIVND (reference sequence). CDR3 loop: CASSIRQGNQPQHF. In nucleotides, the CDR3 is TGTGCCAGTAGTATAAGACAGGGCAATCAGCCCCAGCATTTT.

The chain recombines TRBV9 with TRBJ1-1; tentative D call: TRBD1 (5 bases). V was shortened by 1 base and J by 3 bases, with 13 bases between the two germline ends. This CDR3 region has 15 residues. The germline V gene has CDR1 SGDLS and CDR2 YYNGEE. CDR3 region: CASSVNPWGDTEAFF. The CDR3 coding sequence is TGTGCCAGCAGCGTAAATCCCTGGGGGGACACTGAAGCTTTCTTT.